This is a list of T cell receptor beta chains from one sample in a study of blood T cell repertoires in COVID-19. The repertoire was sequenced with immunoSEQ multiplex PCR; TCRdb's copy has only in-frame clones and lacks some. The table records roughly 160,000 clones, less than 85% of them present only once. The sequenced material came from peripheral blood. These receptors originate from an older woman with COVID-19, enrolled during active disease. Both conserved end residues are part of each CDR3. A D gene is named only where the DNA matches it firmly. Not every row has a clone size; where given, it reads once, few, many or a size class.

DNA | CDR3 | V | D | size | J
TGCAGCGTAAAGCACAGGATTCAAGAGACCCAGTACTTC | CSVKHRIQETQYF | TRBV29-1 | NA | NA | TRBJ2-5
TGTGCCAGCAGCCGGGACAGCCCTTATGGCTACACCTTC | CASSRDSPYGYTF | TRBV7-9 | TRBD1 | NA | TRBJ1-2
TGTGCCAGCAGTTGGGGGGGCACCGGGGAGCTGTTTTTT | CASSWGGTGELFF | TRBV6-2/TRBV6-3 | TRBD2 | NA | TRBJ2-2
TGTGCCAGCTCAAGGGGTGAAAAACTGTTTTTT | CASSRGEKLFF | TRBV7-8 | NA | NA | TRBJ1-4
TGTGCTAGCAGCTTAGGGGGGCAGTCTGTGCAAGAGACCCAGTACTTC | CASSLGGQSVQETQYF | TRBV7-7 | NA | NA | TRBJ2-5
TGTGCCAGCAGCTTGCAGGGCCCAGATACGCAGTATTTT | CASSLQGPDTQYF | TRBV5-5 | NA | few | TRBJ2-3
TGTGCCAGCAATTTTGAAGCAGGGAAGGGCGGAAACACCATATATTTT | CASNFEAGKGGNTIYF | TRBV28 | NA | NA | TRBJ1-3
TGTGCCAGCAGTTACTCCGGACAGGGGGCAGAAAAACTGTTTTTT | CASSYSGQGAEKLFF | TRBV6-5 | TRBD1 | NA | TRBJ1-4
TGTGCCAGCAGTGAAAGGCTAGCGGTAGATACGCAGTATTTT | CASSERLAVDTQYF | TRBV2 | TRBD2 | NA | TRBJ2-3
TGTGCCAGCAGCTTACAGGGGACTAGCGGGAATGCAGATACGCAGTATTTT | CASSLQGTSGNADTQYF | TRBV7-3 | TRBD2 | NA | TRBJ2-3
TGTGCCAGCAGCTTGGAGAATTCACCCCTCCACTTT | CASSLENSPLHF | TRBV11-1 | NA | NA | TRBJ1-6
TGCGCCAGCAGCCAGGGGCCGTCGACCGGGGAGCTGTTTTTT | CASSQGPSTGELFF | TRBV4-3 | NA | NA | TRBJ2-2
TGTGCCAGCAGTGAAGGAGTGGGGGGCACTGAAGCTTTCTTT | CASSEGVGGTEAFF | TRBV6-1 | NA | NA | TRBJ1-1
TGTGCCAGCAGTCAGCCCGGACAGGGGATCTATGGCTACACCTTC | CASSQPGQGIYGYTF | TRBV6-2/TRBV6-3 | TRBD1 | once | TRBJ1-2
TGTGCCAGCAGCCAGACAGGGGGCGTGCAGTTCTTC | CASSQTGGVQFF | TRBV7-2 | TRBD1 | NA | TRBJ2-1
TGTGCCATCAGTACTACCGACCGACCGGTTAACTATGGCTACACCTTC | CAISTTDRPVNYGYTF | TRBV10-3 | NA | once | TRBJ1-2
TGTGCCAGCAGTGGGACAGGGAGGAATTGGGCCCTCCACTTT | CASSGTGRNWALHF | TRBV25-1 | TRBD1 | NA | TRBJ1-6
TGTGCCAGCAGCTTGTCCTGGTTAGGGACAGGGGCTTCACCCCTCCACTTT | CASSLSWLGTGASPLHF | TRBV5-5 | TRBD1 | NA | TRBJ1-6
TGTGCCAGCAGCCTCTGGAGGGCCCGGCATACGCAGTATTTT | CASSLWRARHTQYF | TRBV5-4 | NA | NA | TRBJ2-3
TGTGCCAGCAGCTTAGAGGCAGGGACTGGGGCCAACGTCCTGACTTTC | CASSLEAGTGANVLTF | TRBV11-2 | NA | few | TRBJ2-6
TGTGCCACCAACCGCGGGAGTCGGACAGATACGCAGTATTTT | CATNRGSRTDTQYF | TRBV15 | TRBD2 | NA | TRBJ2-3
TGTGCCAGCAGCTTAGCAGGGGACTCTGGAAACACCATATATTTT | CASSLAGDSGNTIYF | TRBV11-2 | NA | NA | TRBJ1-3
TGTGCCAGCGGGGCCAGGGTCCGGAATTCACCCCTCCACTTT | CASGARVRNSPLHF | TRBV28 | NA | NA | TRBJ1-6
TGTGCCAGCAGCTTAAGTGGTAGAGGAGATACGCAGTATTTT | CASSLSGRGDTQYF | TRBV5-4 | NA | NA | TRBJ2-3
TGTGCCAGCAGGTTTAGCGGGAGTGATAGAGAGACCCAGTACTTC | CASRFSGSDRETQYF | TRBV6-5 | TRBD2 | NA | TRBJ2-5
TGTGCCAGCTTAGGACAGGGGGCTTTAAGGGGCTACACCTTC | CASLGQGALRGYTF | TRBV6-5 | TRBD1 | NA | TRBJ1-2
TGTGCCAGCAGCAACCCCCAGGGGATTCAGTACTTC | CASSNPQGIQYF | TRBV28 | NA | NA | TRBJ2-4
TGTGCCACCTCGACGTCTAGCGGCTCCTACAATGAGCAGTTCTTC | CATSTSSGSYNEQFF | TRBV24-1 | TRBD2 | NA | TRBJ2-1
TGTGCCAGCAGTGCCGGACTAAAAGAGACCCAGTACTTC | CASSAGLKETQYF | TRBV6-2/TRBV6-3 | NA | NA | TRBJ2-5
TGTGCCAGCAGCCCTGACAGGTCCACTGAAGCTTTCTTT | CASSPDRSTEAFF | TRBV7-3 | NA | NA | TRBJ1-1
TGTGCCAGCAGTCGAGGGCAGGATCACAATGAGCAGTTCTTC | CASSRGQDHNEQFF | TRBV28 | NA | NA | TRBJ2-1
TGTGCCAGCAACACAGACGGCTTCCCTAATTCACCCCTCCACTTT | CASNTDGFPNSPLHF | TRBV6-5 | NA | NA | TRBJ1-6
TGTGCCAGCAGCTCGGGAGCCTCGAATTCACCCCTCCACTTT | CASSSGASNSPLHF | TRBV6-4 | NA | NA | TRBJ1-6
TGTGCCAGCAGTTTAGGGTTACAGAGCTACGAGCAGTACTTC | CASSLGLQSYEQYF | TRBV28 | NA | medium-sized | TRBJ2-7
TGTGCCAGCAGCGGCAGCGACAGGGGGCGGCGAACGCAGTATTTT | CASSGSDRGRRTQYF | TRBV11-2 | TRBD1 | NA | TRBJ2-3
TGTGCCAGCAGCCATCGGATACCAGGGGGTTCGGCTTACGAGCAGTACTTC | CASSHRIPGGSAYEQYF | TRBV4-2 | TRBD1 | NA | TRBJ2-7
TGTGCCAGCAGCCCGGCCGGAGGGAAACTGTTTTTT | CASSPAGGKLFF | TRBV5-4 | NA | NA | TRBJ1-4
TGTGCCAGTCCCGGGACAGCGAACACCGGGGAGCTGTTTTTT | CASPGTANTGELFF | TRBV6-5 | TRBD1 | NA | TRBJ2-2
TGTGCCAGCTCACCACGTGTTGGGACAGGGGCCTACGAGCAGTACTTC | CASSPRVGTGAYEQYF | TRBV18 | TRBD1 | NA | TRBJ2-7
TGTGCCAGCAGCCCCGGGACAGCTTATAATTCACCCCTCCACTTT | CASSPGTAYNSPLHF | TRBV5-6 | TRBD1 | NA | TRBJ1-6
TGTGCCTGGGGACAGGGCAATCAGCCCCAGCATTTT | CAWGQGNQPQHF | TRBV30 | TRBD1 | NA | TRBJ1-5
TGTGCCAGTCTTAGTACAGGGAGAGAGACCCAGTACTTC | CASLSTGRETQYF | TRBV12-3/TRBV12-4 | NA | NA | TRBJ2-5
TGTGCCAGCAGCTTAGAAGCCGGGACTAGCGGGACTACCTACGAGCAGTACTTC | CASSLEAGTSGTTYEQYF | TRBV7-2 | TRBD2 | NA | TRBJ2-7
TGCGCCAGCAGCCAAGGAGGGTTTCGAACCGGGGAGCTGTTTTTT | CASSQGGFRTGELFF | TRBV4-1 | NA | NA | TRBJ2-2
TGTGCCAGCAGCCGTCTCGCAGGAGGTCATCTGGGGGGAGATACGCAGTATTTT | CASSRLAGGHLGGDTQYF | TRBV3-1/TRBV3-2 | NA | once | TRBJ2-3
TGTGCCAGCAGCTCCCCGGGACAGGGTATCTACGAGCAGTACTTC | CASSSPGQGIYEQYF | TRBV5-6 | TRBD1 | NA | TRBJ2-7
TGCGCCAGCAGCCAAGATGGAGGAGGGACTCTCGGGAACGAGCAGTACTTC | CASSQDGGGTLGNEQYF | TRBV4-1 | NA | once | TRBJ2-7
TGTGCCAGCAGACAAGTAGGGGGCTGGAATTCACCCCTCCACTTT | CASRQVGGWNSPLHF | TRBV2 | TRBD1 | NA | TRBJ1-6
TGTGCCAGTACGAGGACTAGCGGGAGACCCCCCTCCGAGCAGTACTTC | CASTRTSGRPPSEQYF | TRBV19 | TRBD2 | few | TRBJ2-7
TGTGCCAGCAGTGTTCAGGGGGACTATGGCTACACCTTC | CASSVQGDYGYTF | TRBV6-6 | TRBD1 | NA | TRBJ1-2
TGTGCCAGCAGGCAAGAGGGACAGGATTACAATGAGCAGTTCTTC | CASRQEGQDYNEQFF | TRBV7-2 | TRBD1 | NA | TRBJ2-1
TGCGCCAGCAGCTTGAGCGGGAGGGCGGGGTACGAGCAGTACTTC | CASSLSGRAGYEQYF | TRBV5-1 | TRBD2 | NA | TRBJ2-7